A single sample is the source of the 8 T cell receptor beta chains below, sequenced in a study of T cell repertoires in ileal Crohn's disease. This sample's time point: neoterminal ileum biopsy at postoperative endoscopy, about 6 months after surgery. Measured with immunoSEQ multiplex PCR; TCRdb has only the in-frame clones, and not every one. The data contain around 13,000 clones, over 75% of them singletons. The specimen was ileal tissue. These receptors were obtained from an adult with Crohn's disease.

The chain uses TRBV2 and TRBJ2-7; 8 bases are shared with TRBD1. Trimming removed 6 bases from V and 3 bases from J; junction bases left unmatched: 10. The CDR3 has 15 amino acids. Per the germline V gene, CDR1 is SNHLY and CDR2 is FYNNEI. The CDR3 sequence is CASRRDRNRNYEQYF. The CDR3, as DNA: TGTGCCAGCAGGAGGGACAGGAATAGAAACTACGAGCAGTACTTC.

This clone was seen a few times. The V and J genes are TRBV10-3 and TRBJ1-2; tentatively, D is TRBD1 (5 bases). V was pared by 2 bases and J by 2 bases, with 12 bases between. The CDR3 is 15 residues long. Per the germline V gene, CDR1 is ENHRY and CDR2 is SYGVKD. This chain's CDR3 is CAISEIDRPNYGYTF. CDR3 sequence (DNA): TGTGCCATCAGTGAGATTGACAGACCGAACTATGGCTACACCTTC.

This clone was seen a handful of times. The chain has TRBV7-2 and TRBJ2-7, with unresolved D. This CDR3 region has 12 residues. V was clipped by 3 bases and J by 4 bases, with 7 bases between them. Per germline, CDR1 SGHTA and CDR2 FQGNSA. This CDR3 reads CASSFPRYEQYF. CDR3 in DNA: TGTGCCAGCAGCTTCCCCCGGTACGAGCAGTACTTC.

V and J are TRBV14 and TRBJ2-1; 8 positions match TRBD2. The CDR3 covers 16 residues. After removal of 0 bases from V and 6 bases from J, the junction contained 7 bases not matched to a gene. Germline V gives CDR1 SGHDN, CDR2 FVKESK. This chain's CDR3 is CASSQDPAGVPNEQFF. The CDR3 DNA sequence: TGTGCCAGCAGCCAAGATCCAGCGGGAGTACCCAATGAGCAGTTCTTC. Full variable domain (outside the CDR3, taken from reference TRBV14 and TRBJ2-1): EAGVTQFPSHSVIEKGQTVTLRCDPISGHDNLYWYRRVMGKEIKFLLHFVKESKQDESGMPNNRFLAERTGGTYSTLKVQPAELEDSGVYFCASSQDPAGVPNEQFFGPGTRLTVL.

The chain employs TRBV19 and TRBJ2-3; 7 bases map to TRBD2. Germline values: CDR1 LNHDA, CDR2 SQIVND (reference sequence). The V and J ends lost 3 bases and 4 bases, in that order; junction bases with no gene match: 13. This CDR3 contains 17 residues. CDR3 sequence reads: CASSMVAPGGSPDTQYF. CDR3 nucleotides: TGTGCCAGTAGTATGGTAGCCCCTGGCGGGAGCCCAGATACGCAGTATTTT.

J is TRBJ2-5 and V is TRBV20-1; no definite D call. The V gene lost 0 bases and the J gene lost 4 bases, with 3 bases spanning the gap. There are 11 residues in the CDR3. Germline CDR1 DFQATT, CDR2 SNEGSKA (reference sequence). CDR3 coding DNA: TGCAGTGCTAGAGACGGAGAGACCCAGTACTTC. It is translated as CSARDGETQYF.

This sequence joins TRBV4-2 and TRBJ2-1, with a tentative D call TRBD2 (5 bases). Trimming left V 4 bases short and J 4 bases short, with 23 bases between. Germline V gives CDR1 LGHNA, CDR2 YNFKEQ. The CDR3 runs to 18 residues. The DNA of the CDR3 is TGTGCCAGCAGCCCCACTAGAACCTCACATTACGGTTACAATGAGCAGTTCTTC. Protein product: CASSPTRTSHYGYNEQFF.

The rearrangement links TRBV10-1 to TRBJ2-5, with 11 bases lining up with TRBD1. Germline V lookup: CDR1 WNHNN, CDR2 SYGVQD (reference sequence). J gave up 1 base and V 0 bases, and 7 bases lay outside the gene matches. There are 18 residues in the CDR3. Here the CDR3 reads CASSESIGTGGVQETQYF. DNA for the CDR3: TGCGCCAGCAGTGAGTCAATAGGGACAGGGGGAGTCCAAGAGACCCAGTACTTC.